The present T cell receptor (beta chain) was sequenced within a study of shared clonotypes between healthy human individuals. Study-level points and caveats: Relative to clonotypes present in all four donors, those not shared had lower generation probabilities.

As for this clone: No antigen is known for it.

The germline gives CDR1 SEHNR, CDR2 FQNEAQ (reference sequence). V dropped 8 bases and J dropped 2 bases, with 12 bases sitting between them. This CDR3 spans 14 amino acids. The repertoire was sequenced with immunoSEQ multiplex PCR; TCRdb's copy has only in-frame clones and lacks some. The sample records 2 million to 2.5 million clones, 85% to 95% being singletons. The origin of this receptor is a man aged 18 to 35 in good health. Some clones in this sample may be carry-over from other donors' samples. The chain uses TRBV7-9 and TRBJ2-2; D might be TRBD2 (6 bases). Source material: naive CD4+ T cells from PBMCs. The subset was: CD45RA+ positively selected. DNA for the CDR3: TGTGCCAGCTCTTGGGGGACTAACACCGGGGAGCTGTTTTTT. The encoded protein is CASSWGTNTGELFF.